The sequence of this T cell receptor (beta chain) was determined in a study of T cells in localized non-small cell lung cancer. Study conclusions and caveats: Turning up in adjacent lung were a median around 50 of the top 100 tumor clones.

Method: immunoSEQ multiplex PCR; TCRdb's copy keeps in-frame clones and lacks some. This sample yields tens of thousands of clones, of which roughly 84% are seen a single time; about 29% belongs to the top ten. A note on this clone: Its antigen is unidentified.

Trimming left V 5 bases short and J 7 bases short, with 11 bases between. Germline assignment: CDR1 WNHNN and CDR2 SYGVQD (reference sequence). This CDR3 is 13 amino acids long. Material: peripheral blood, obtained before any cancer treatment. The TCR originated in a male donor older than 55 with stage I squamous cell lung carcinoma. The rearrangement uses TRBV10-1 and TRBJ2-2; D may be TRBD2 (6 bases). DNA of the CDR3: TGCGCCAGCAGTAAAGAGGGACTCGGGGAGCTGTTTTTT. Protein sequence: CASSKEGLGELFF.